These T cell receptor beta chains were read from a single sample in a study of T cell repertoires in cytomegalovirus infection. TCRdb fed the reads into MiXCR, producing one record per CDR3 protein. The sample lists about 740,000 distinct CDR3 sequences; about 40% were seen once. Sequencing was performed on PBMCs. The receptors originated from a human donor in good health (CMV status not recorded). Some clones in this sample may be carry-over from other donors' samples. Each CDR3 is given with its conserved first and last residue. A D gene is named only where the DNA matches it firmly. Clone size is not always given. Where it is, it says once, few, many or a class for expanded clones.

many | TRBJ2-3 | TRBV7-8 | TRBD2 | TGTGCCAGCAGCCGGGGGGAATCCACAGATACGCAGTATTTT | CASSRGESTDTQYF
NA | TRBJ1-6 | TRBV2 | NA | TGTGCCAGCAGGAAGATGGGACGGGATAATTCACCCCTCCACTTT | CASRKMGRDNSPLHF
NA | TRBJ2-7 | TRBV20-1 | TRBD1 | TGCAGTGATAGTTCTCAGAGGACAGGTGGCGCGTACGAGCAGTACTTC | CSDSSQRTGGAYEQYF
many | TRBJ1-5 | TRBV7-6 | NA | TGTGCCAGCAGCCTTGGGAAGGGGCCCCAGCATTTT | CASSLGKGPQHF
few | TRBJ1-2 | TRBV6-1 | NA | TGTGCCAGCAGTGAAGGCTACAAGACCATCTATGGCTACACCTTC | CASSEGYKTIYGYTF
NA | TRBJ1-6 | TRBV12-3/TRBV12-4 | NA | TGTGCCAGCAGTTCCAAACAGGGTAGGGGGTCACCCCTCCACTTT | CASSSKQGRGSPLHF
many | TRBJ2-3 | TRBV7-3 | TRBD2 | TGTGCCAGCAGTCTTAGCGGGGGGGCGATAGATACGCAGTATTTT | CASSLSGGAIDTQYF
NA | TRBJ1-5 | TRBV19 | NA | TGTGCCCGTAGTATGTACGGGGTGGGCCAGCCCCAGCATTTT | CARSMYGVGQPQHF
NA | TRBJ2-7 | TRBV6-1 | TRBD1 | TGTGCCACCGCGGCGGGACAGGGTCGCGACGAGCAGTACTTC | CATAAGQGRDEQYF
NA | TRBJ1-5 | TRBV6-5 | NA | TGTGCCAGCATTGTCAATCAGCCCCAGCATTTT | CASIVNQPQHF